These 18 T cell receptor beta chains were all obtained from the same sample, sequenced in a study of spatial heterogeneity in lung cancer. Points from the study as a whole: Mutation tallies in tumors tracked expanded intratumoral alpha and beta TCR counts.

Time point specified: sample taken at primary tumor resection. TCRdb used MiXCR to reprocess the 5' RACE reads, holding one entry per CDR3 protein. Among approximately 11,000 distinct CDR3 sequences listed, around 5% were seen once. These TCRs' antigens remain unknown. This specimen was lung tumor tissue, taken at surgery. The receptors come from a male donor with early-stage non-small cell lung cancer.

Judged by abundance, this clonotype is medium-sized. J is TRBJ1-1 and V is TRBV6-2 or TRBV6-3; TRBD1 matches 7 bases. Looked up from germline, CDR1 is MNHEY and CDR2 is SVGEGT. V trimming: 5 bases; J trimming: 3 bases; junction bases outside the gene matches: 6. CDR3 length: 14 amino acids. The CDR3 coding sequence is TGTGCCAGCAGTATGGGACAGACCTACACTGAAGCTTTCTTT. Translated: CASSMGQTYTEAFF.

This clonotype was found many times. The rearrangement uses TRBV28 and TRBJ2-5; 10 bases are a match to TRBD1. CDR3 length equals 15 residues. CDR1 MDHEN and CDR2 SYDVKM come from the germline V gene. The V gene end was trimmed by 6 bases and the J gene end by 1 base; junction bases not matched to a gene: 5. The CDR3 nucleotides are TGTGCCAGCAGCCCGGGACAGGGGTTCCAAGAGACCCAGTACTTC. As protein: CASSPGQGFQETQYF.

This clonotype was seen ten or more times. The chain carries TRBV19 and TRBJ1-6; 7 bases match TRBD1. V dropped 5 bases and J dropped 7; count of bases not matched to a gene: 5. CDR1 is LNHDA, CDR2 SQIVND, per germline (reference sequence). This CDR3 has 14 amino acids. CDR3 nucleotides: TGTGCCAGTAGTCGCCGGGACAGCAATTCACCCCTCCACTTT. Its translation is CASSRRDSNSPLHF. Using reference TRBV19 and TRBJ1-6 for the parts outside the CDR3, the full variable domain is DGGITQSPKYLFRKEGQNVTLSCEQNLNHDAMYWYRQDPGQGLRLIYYSQIVNDFQKGDIAEGYSVSREKKESFPLTVTSAQKNPTAFYLCASSRRDSNSPLHFGNGTRLTVT.

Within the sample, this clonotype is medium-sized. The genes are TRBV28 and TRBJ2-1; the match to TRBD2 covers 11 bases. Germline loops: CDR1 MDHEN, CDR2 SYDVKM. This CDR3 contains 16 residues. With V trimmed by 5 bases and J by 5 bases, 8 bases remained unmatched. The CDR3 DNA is TGTGCCAGCAGTCCAACCGGGACTAGCGGCAACAATGAGCAGTTCTTC. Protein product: CASSPTGTSGNNEQFF.

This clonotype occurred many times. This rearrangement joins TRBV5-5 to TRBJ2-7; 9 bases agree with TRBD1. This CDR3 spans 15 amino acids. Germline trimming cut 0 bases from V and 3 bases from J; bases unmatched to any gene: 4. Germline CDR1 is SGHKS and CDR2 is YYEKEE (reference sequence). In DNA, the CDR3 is TGTGCCAGCAGCTTGGTGGGACAGGGCTACTACGAGCAGTACTTC. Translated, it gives CASSLVGQGYYEQYF.

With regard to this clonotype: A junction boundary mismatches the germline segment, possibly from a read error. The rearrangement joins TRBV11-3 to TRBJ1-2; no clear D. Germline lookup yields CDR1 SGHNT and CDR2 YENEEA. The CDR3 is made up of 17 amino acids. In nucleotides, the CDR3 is TGTGCCAGCAGCTTACGTTGTCCACAGTGCTCCTTCTATGGCCACACCTTC. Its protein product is CASSLRCPQCSFYGHTF.

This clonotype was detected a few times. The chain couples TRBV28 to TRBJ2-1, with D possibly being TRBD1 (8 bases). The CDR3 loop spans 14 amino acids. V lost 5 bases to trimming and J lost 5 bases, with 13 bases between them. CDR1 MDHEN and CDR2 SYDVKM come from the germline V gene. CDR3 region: CASSRGDRHNEQFF. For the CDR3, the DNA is TGTGCCAGCAGTCGGGGGGACAGGCACAATGAGCAGTTCTTC.

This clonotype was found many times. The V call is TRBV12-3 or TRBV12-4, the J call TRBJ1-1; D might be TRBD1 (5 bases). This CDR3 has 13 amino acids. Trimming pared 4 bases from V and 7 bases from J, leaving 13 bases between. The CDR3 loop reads CASSSQGGLEAFF. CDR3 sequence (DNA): TGTGCCAGCAGTTCCCAGGGAGGGCTTGAAGCTTTCTTT.

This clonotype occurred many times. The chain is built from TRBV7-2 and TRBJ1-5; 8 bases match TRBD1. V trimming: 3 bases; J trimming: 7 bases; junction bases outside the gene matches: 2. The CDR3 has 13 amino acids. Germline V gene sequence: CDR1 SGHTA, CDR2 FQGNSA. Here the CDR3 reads CASSFNRGQPQHF. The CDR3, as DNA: TGTGCCAGCAGCTTCAACAGGGGGCAGCCCCAGCATTTT. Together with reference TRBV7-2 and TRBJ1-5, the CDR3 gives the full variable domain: GAGVSQSPSNKVTEKGKDVELRCDPISGHTALYWYRQSLGQGLEFLIYFQGNSAPDKSGLPSDRFSAERTGGSVSTLTIQRTQQEDSAVYLCASSFNRGQPQHFGDGTRLSIL.

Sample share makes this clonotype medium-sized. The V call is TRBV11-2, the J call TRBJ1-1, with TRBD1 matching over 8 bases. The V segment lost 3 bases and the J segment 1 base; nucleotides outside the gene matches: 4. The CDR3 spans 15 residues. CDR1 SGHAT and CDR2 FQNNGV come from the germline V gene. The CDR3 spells CASSFRGLRNTEAFF. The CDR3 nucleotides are TGTGCCAGCAGCTTCAGGGGGCTAAGGAACACTGAAGCTTTCTTT.

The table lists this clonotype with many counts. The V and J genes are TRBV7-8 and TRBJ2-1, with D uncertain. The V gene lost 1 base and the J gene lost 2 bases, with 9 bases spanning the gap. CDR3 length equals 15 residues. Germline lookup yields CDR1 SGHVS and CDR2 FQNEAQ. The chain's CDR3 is CASSLDPGTYNEQFF. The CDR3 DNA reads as TGTGCCAGCAGCTTAGATCCGGGCACCTACAATGAGCAGTTCTTC.

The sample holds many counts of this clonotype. CDR3 loop: CASSQDRTGGRNGYTF. The CDR3 nucleotides are TGCGCCAGCAGCCAAGATCGGACAGGGGGCAGGAATGGCTACACCTTC. This sequence joins TRBV4-1 and TRBJ1-2, with TRBD1 matching 11 bases. The CDR3 is made up of 16 amino acids. V shed 0 bases, J shed 6 bases, and the junction held 6 bases outside the gene matches. The germline CDR1 and CDR2 sequences are MGHRA and YSYEKL.

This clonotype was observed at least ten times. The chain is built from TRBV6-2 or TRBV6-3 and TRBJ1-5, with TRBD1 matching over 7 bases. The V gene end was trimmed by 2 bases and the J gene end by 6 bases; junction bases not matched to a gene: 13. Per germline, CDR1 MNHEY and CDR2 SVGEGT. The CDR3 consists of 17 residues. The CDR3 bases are TGTGCCAGCAGTTACGAGACAGGGTTGAGATTCAGTCAGCCCCAGCATTTT. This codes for CASSYETGLRFSQPQHF.

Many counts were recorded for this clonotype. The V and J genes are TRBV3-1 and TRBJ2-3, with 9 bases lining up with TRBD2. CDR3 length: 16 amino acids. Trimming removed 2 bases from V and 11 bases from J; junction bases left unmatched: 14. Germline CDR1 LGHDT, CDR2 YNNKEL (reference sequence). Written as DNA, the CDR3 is TGTGCCAGCAGCCAATTAGGGGCCGAAAAAGCGGGAGGGCAGTATTTT. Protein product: CASSQLGAEKAGGQYF.

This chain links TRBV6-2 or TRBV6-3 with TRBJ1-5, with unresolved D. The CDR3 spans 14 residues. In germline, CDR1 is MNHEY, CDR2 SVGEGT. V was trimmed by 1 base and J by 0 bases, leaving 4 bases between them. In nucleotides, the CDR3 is TGTGCCAGCAGTTACTACAGTAGCAATCAGCCCCAGCATTTT. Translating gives CASSYYSSNQPQHF.

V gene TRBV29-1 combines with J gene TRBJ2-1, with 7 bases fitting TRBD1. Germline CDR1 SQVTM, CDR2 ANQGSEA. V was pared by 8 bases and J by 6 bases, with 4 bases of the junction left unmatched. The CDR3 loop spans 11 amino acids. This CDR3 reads CSTRGTNEQFF. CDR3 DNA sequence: TGCAGCACCAGGGGGACCAATGAGCAGTTCTTC.

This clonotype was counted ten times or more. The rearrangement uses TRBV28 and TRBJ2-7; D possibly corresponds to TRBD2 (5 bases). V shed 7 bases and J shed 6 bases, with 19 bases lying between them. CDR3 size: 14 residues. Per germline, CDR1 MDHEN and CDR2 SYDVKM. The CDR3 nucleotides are TGTGCCAGCAAATCGGGGTTCCGCGGAGCCGAGCAGTACTTC. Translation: CASKSGFRGAEQYF.

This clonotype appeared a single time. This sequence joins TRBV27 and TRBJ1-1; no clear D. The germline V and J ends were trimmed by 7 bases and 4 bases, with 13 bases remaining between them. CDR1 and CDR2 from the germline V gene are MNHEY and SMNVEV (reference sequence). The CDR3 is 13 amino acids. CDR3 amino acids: CASTAGPITEAFF. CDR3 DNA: TGTGCCAGCACCGCTGGACCTATCACTGAAGCTTTCTTT.